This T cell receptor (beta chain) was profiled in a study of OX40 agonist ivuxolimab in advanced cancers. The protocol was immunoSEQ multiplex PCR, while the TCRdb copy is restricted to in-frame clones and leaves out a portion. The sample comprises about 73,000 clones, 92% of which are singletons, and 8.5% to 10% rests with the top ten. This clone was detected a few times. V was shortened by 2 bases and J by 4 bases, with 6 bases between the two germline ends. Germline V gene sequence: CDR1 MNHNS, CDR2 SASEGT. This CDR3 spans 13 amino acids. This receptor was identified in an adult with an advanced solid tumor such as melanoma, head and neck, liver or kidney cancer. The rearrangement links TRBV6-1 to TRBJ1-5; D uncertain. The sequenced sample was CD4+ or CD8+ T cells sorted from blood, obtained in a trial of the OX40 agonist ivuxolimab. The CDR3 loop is CASSEPENQPQHF. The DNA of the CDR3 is TGTGCCAGCAGTGAACCGGAGAATCAGCCCCAGCATTTT.